This T cell receptor beta chain originates from a study of regulatory T cells in long-lasting Graves disease. Relying on iRepertoire HTBI primers and Arm-PCR of CDR3 regions, the team built TCR beta libraries. Via MiXCR, TCRdb re-called the multiplex PCR reads, giving one row per CDR3 protein. The sample yields around 500,000 distinct CDR3 sequences, 12% seen once. This clonotype has just a few counts. The time point: newly diagnosed GD, antithyroid drugs for less than 3 months. TCR sequences were obtained from RNA taken from PBMCs. This same sample was also taken into another study, of T cells in Graves' hyperthyroidism and ophthalmopathy.

Specimen: peripheral blood mononuclear cells (PBMCs), collected at new diagnosis, from a patient treated with antithyroid drugs. The receptor was derived from a woman aged 30 to 39 with Graves disease.

The CDR3: CASSVAVVYNEQFF. The CDR3 bases are TGTGCCAGCAGCGTAGCAGTGGTATACAATGAGCAGTTCTTC. V and J are TRBV9 and TRBJ2-1, with D unclear. Looked up from germline, CDR1 is SGDLS and CDR2 is YYNGEE. The CDR3 has 14 amino acids. The ends were cut back, 0 bases at V and 4 bases at J, with 8 bases in the middle.